A single sample gave rise to the 31 T cell receptor beta chains below, sequenced in a study of immune evolution from preneoplasia to lung adenocarcinoma (dated by TCRdb to the early 2020s). Library method: the immunoSEQ multiplex PCR assay. TCRdb's version of the immuneACCESS table is confined to in-frame rearrangements and falls short of the full clone set. An unresolved V gene accounts for under half of the shortfall where checked; the remainder is of unknown origin. Counted in this sample were 4,400 or so clones; roughly 86% of them appeared once. The ten largest account for over 5.5% of the sample. The sequenced sample consisted of FFPE minimally invasive lung adenocarcinoma tissue. The cell subset or site label here, explained by the study, means: micro-invasive lung adenocarcinoma (MIA). The receptor source for this set is a donor of 70 years or more with lung adenocarcinoma.

V and J are TRBV2 and TRBJ2-3, with D tentatively TRBD2 (6 bases). V was clipped by 5 bases and J by 11 bases, with 20 bases between them. Germline V gene sequence: CDR1 SNHLY, CDR2 FYNNEI. CDR3 length equals 14 residues. CDR3: CASSTGTPAGGQYF. CDR3 in DNA: TGTGCCAGCAGTACCGGGACTCCCGCAGGTGGGCAGTATTTT.

Only a few counts were recorded for this clone. The CDR3 DNA is TGCGCCAGCAGCCCTACTAGCGGCTCCTACAATGAGCAGTTCTTC. It yields the protein CASSPTSGSYNEQFF. The chain employs TRBV5-1 and TRBJ2-1; 8 bases agree with TRBD2. The CDR3 has 15 amino acids. Germline loops: CDR1 SGHRS, CDR2 YFSETQ. The J segment lost 0 bases and the V segment lost 4 bases, leaving 3 bases of the junction unmatched.

The gene calls are TRBV5-1 and TRBJ2-1; unclear D gene. V gave up 0 bases and J gave up 5 bases, with 6 bases separating them. This CDR3 has 13 residues. Germline lookup yields CDR1 SGHRS and CDR2 YFSETQ. The CDR3 coding sequence is TGCGCCAGCAGCTTGGTATACGACAATGAGCAGTTCTTC. Translated: CASSLVYDNEQFF.

The chain has TRBV11-2 and TRBJ1-1; unclear D gene. The germline V and J ends were trimmed by 5 bases and 0 bases, with 7 bases remaining between them. CDR3 length: 13 residues. Germline loops: CDR1 SGHAT, CDR2 FQNNGV. The CDR3: CASSHPLNTEAFF. CDR3 sequence (DNA): TGTGCCAGCAGCCACCCTTTGAACACTGAAGCTTTCTTT.

The rearrangement joins TRBV30 to TRBJ2-3; a weak D match, TRBD2 (5 bases). The CDR3 consists of 12 residues. The germline V gene encodes CDR1 GTSNPN and CDR2 SVGIG (reference sequence). V was pared by 7 bases and J by 0 bases, with 8 bases between. The CDR3 protein is CASRESTDTQYF. As DNA, the CDR3 is TGTGCCTCAAGGGAGAGCACAGATACGCAGTATTTT.

V usage is TRBV10-3 and J usage is TRBJ2-5, with 8 nucleotides matching TRBD1. Near its end, the DNA agrees better with TRBJ2-7, so the J call may be wrong. Germline V gene lookup returns CDR1 ENHRY and CDR2 SYGVKD. The CDR3 has 16 amino acids. The CDR3 region has the DNA TGTGCCATCAGTGAGTCACTGGACAGGGAGCCCTACGAGCAGTACTTC. Its protein product is CAISESLDREPYEQYF.

This clone has a single count. The V call is TRBV7-2, the J call TRBJ2-7; 10 bases align to TRBD2. Germline V CDR1 and CDR2: SGHTA, FQGNSA. V trimming: 1 base; J trimming: 3 bases; junction bases outside the gene matches: 3. The CDR3 totals 15 residues. CDR3 region: CASSLVASGSYEQYF. In nucleotides, the CDR3 is TGTGCCAGCAGCTTAGTAGCTAGCGGGAGCTACGAGCAGTACTTC.

This clone was recorded only once. The V gene is TRBV2, the J gene TRBJ1-2; 7 bases are shared with TRBD1. Germline CDR1 is SNHLY and CDR2 is FYNNEI. V lost 6 bases, J lost 5 bases, and 6 bases stayed unmatched. This CDR3 has 13 residues. The CDR3 protein is CASRPRGTYGYTF. The CDR3 DNA reads TGTGCCAGCAGGCCCAGGGGGACTTATGGCTACACCTTC.

This clone was counted a single time. The chain has TRBV28 and TRBJ1-5; 10 bases match TRBD1. The V segment lost 8 bases and the J segment 4 bases; nucleotides outside the gene matches: 11. This CDR3 has 16 residues. Germline lookup yields CDR1 MDHEN and CDR2 SYDVKM. The CDR3: CASLPLGTGVNQPQHF. CDR3 sequence (DNA): TGTGCCAGCCTCCCGCTCGGGACAGGGGTAAATCAGCCCCAGCATTTT.

The chain employs TRBV28 and TRBJ2-7; D not resolved. The CDR3 runs to 13 residues. CDR1 MDHEN and CDR2 SYDVKM come from the germline V gene. V gave up 6 bases and J gave up 4 bases, with 13 bases separating them. DNA for the CDR3: TGTGCCAGCAGCCCCCGAGCCGTATACGAGCAGTACTTC. Translated, it gives CASSPRAVYEQYF.

V usage is TRBV4-2 and J usage is TRBJ2-5, with 12 bases matching TRBD1. The V and J ends lost 0 bases and 5 bases, in that order; junction bases with no gene match: 7. Germline loops: CDR1 LGHNA, CDR2 YNFKEQ. The CDR3 sequence is 17 residues long. The CDR3 DNA reads as TGTGCCAGCAGCCAAGAGGGACAGGGGGCTAAGTCGGAGACCCAGTACTTC. This encodes CASSQEGQGAKSETQYF.

V is TRBV30 and J is TRBJ1-3; D is unresolved. Germline V CDR1 and CDR2: GTSNPN, SVGIG (reference sequence). The CDR3 contains 14 residues. The V end was cut by 0 bases, the J end by 4 bases, with 10 bases between. The CDR3 nucleotides read TGTGCCTGGAGTGTACTACGGAAGGGAAACACCATATATTTT. This gives the protein CAWSVLRKGNTIYF.

Only one count was recorded for this clone. This chain uses TRBV7-9 with TRBJ2-2; a possible D gene is TRBD1 (5 bases). Germline CDR1 SEHNR, CDR2 FQNEAQ (reference sequence). This CDR3 has 15 amino acids. Trimming pared 7 bases from V and 0 bases from J, leaving 12 bases between. CDR3: CASILDTSNTGELFF. DNA for the CDR3: TGTGCCAGCATCCTGGACACGTCGAACACCGGGGAGCTGTTTTTT.

V and J are TRBV7-9 and TRBJ2-3, with D tentatively TRBD2 (5 bases). The germline CDR1 and CDR2 sequences are SEHNR and FQNEAQ (reference sequence). This CDR3 spans 15 amino acids. Trimming shortened V by 5 bases and J by 0 bases, and 12 bases separated the two germline ends. The CDR3 DNA reads as TGTGCCAGCAGCCACCGACGGGGAAGCACAGATACGCAGTATTTT. This gives the protein CASSHRRGSTDTQYF.

The rearrangement uses TRBV19 and TRBJ1-1, with unresolved D. The CDR3 loop spans 14 amino acids. CDR1 LNHDA and CDR2 SQIVND come from the germline V gene (reference sequence). The V and J ends lost 0 bases and 1 base respectively, with 6 bases between them. This CDR3 reads CASSIDLENTEAFF. The CDR3 coding sequence is TGTGCCAGTAGTATAGATCTGGAGAACACTGAAGCTTTCTTT.

The chain links TRBV7-9 to TRBJ2-2, with unresolved D. CDR1 and CDR2 from the germline V gene are SEHNR and FQNEAQ (reference sequence). Trimming shortened V by 3 bases and J by 6 bases, and 5 bases separated the two germline ends. The CDR3 has 12 residues. The CDR3 nucleotides are TGTGCCAGCAGCTTTTATCCCGGGGAGCTGTTTTTT. It codes for CASSFYPGELFF.

J is TRBJ2-2 and V is TRBV6-5, with TRBD1 identical over 8 bases. The CDR3 runs 15 residues. In germline, CDR1 is MNHEY, CDR2 SVGAGI. Trimming removed 7 bases from V and 5 bases from J; junction bases left unmatched: 9. This chain's CDR3 is CASTLRQGATGELFF. The CDR3 DNA is TGTGCCAGCACCCTCCGGCAGGGGGCGACCGGGGAGCTGTTTTTT.

There are a few counts of this clone. The chain combines TRBV28 with TRBJ1-3; TRBD1 is a possible D gene (5 bases). The V gene lost 7 bases and the J gene lost 0 bases, with 10 bases spanning the gap. Germline V lookup: CDR1 MDHEN, CDR2 SYDVKM. The CDR3 totals 14 residues. This CDR3 is CASIPGSSGNTIYF. CDR3 DNA sequence: TGTGCCAGCATTCCAGGGAGCTCTGGAAACACCATATATTTT.

The genes are TRBV11-2 and TRBJ1-1, with D unclear. The CDR3 contains 13 residues. The germline V and J ends were trimmed by 1 base and 0 bases, with 3 bases remaining between them. In germline, CDR1 is SGHAT, CDR2 FQNNGV. The CDR3: CASSLVLNTEAFF. The CDR3 nucleotides are TGTGCCAGCAGCTTAGTGCTGAACACTGAAGCTTTCTTT.

The sample holds one count of this clone. The rearrangement links TRBV7-2 to TRBJ2-5, with a possible D match to TRBD2 (6 bases). The germline V gene has CDR1 SGHTA and CDR2 FQGNSA. The CDR3 covers 14 residues. V was trimmed by 4 bases and J by 2 bases, leaving 11 bases between them. The CDR3 DNA follows: TGTGCCAGCAGCTCGGGAGCGAGGCAAGAGACCCAGTACTTC. Translation: CASSSGARQETQYF.

The rearrangement joins TRBV7-2 to TRBJ1-4; D may be TRBD1 (5 bases). Deletions cut 6 bases from V and 0 bases from J, with 17 bases between. The CDR3 length is 17 residues. Germline V CDR1 and CDR2: SGHTA, FQGNSA. The CDR3 DNA reads as TGTGCCAGCAGTGGGGGTCCCTACGACTCAACTAATGAAAAACTGTTTTTT. Its translation is CASSGGPYDSTNEKLFF.

V is TRBV19 and J is TRBJ2-3; TRBD1 matches at 7 bases. Trimming cost V 3 bases and J 1 base; bases outside gene matches: 4. The CDR3 covers 15 residues. Germline V CDR1 and CDR2: LNHDA, SQIVND (reference sequence). The CDR3, as DNA: TGTGCCAGTAGTATCCCAGGACAGGGCACAGATACGCAGTATTTT. Translation gives CASSIPGQGTDTQYF.

This chain joins TRBV11-2 and TRBJ2-3, with D hard to call. CDR1 is SGHAT and CDR2 is FQNNGV in the germline V gene. The CDR3 is 14 amino acids. The V and J ends lost 5 bases and 1 base respectively, with 10 bases between them. This chain's CDR3 is CASSPLSGTDTQYF. In nucleotides, the CDR3 is TGTGCCAGCAGCCCGTTGAGTGGCACAGATACGCAGTATTTT.

This clone was detected only a few times. The genes are TRBV7-2 and TRBJ2-4; D is tentatively TRBD1 or TRBD2 (5 bases each). Trimming stripped 3 bases from V and 1 base from J, with 10 bases between. The CDR3 is made up of 15 amino acids. CDR1 and CDR2 from the germline V gene are SGHTA and FQGNSA. The CDR3 is CASSLGTVAKNIQYF. CDR3 DNA sequence: TGTGCCAGCAGCTTGGGGACGGTGGCCAAAAACATTCAGTACTTC.

This sequence joins TRBV28 and TRBJ1-2, with D unclear. Germline CDR1 and CDR2: MDHEN and SYDVKM. Trimming removed 5 bases at V and 3 bases at J, with 10 bases between. The CDR3 is 13 amino acids. This CDR3 is CASSPRLDYGYTF. CDR3 in DNA: TGTGCCAGCAGTCCACGTTTAGACTATGGCTACACCTTC.

The V and J genes are TRBV5-1 and TRBJ2-1, with 7 bases that match TRBD2. The V gene's germline CDR1 is SGHRS and CDR2 YFSETQ. The V gene end was trimmed by 0 bases and the J gene end by 2 bases; junction bases not matched to a gene: 2. The length of the CDR3 is 15 residues. CDR3 sequence: CASSLDGGTYNEQFF. The DNA for the CDR3 is TGCGCCAGCAGCTTGGACGGGGGGACCTACAATGAGCAGTTCTTC.

This chain joins TRBV28 and TRBJ2-7, with 8 bases aligning to TRBD2. The CDR3 extends over 15 amino acids. CDR1 is MDHEN, CDR2 SYDVKM, per germline. The trim removed 7 bases at V and 0 bases at J, leaving 8 bases unmatched. CDR3 in amino acids: CASTEELAGSYEQYF. DNA for the CDR3: TGTGCCAGCACCGAGGAGCTAGCGGGCTCCTACGAGCAGTACTTC.

The chain has TRBV28 and TRBJ1-5; TRBD1 is a possible D gene (6 bases). V was pared by 3 bases and J by 2 bases, with 14 bases between. Per the germline V gene, CDR1 is MDHEN and CDR2 is SYDVKM. The CDR3 has 16 residues. This CDR3 is CASSFGPGAGNQPQHF. CDR3 DNA sequence: TGTGCCAGCAGTTTTGGGCCAGGGGCAGGCAATCAGCCCCAGCATTTT. The full variable domain, rest sourced from reference TRBV28 and TRBJ1-5, is DVKVTQSSRYLVKRTGEKVFLECVQDMDHENMFWYRQDPGLGLRLIYFSYDVKMKEKGDIPEGYSVSREKKERFSLILESASTNQTSMYLCASSFGPGAGNQPQHFGDGTRLSIL.

This chain connects TRBV11-2 to TRBJ1-3; no firm D call. CDR1 SGHAT and CDR2 FQNNGV come from the germline V gene. V was trimmed by 0 bases and J by 1 base, leaving 7 bases between them. This CDR3 is built from 15 residues. The CDR3 DNA reads as TGTGCCAGCAGCTTAGATTGGTATTCTGGAAACACCATATATTTT. Translation gives CASSLDWYSGNTIYF. The full variable domain, rest sourced from reference TRBV11-2 and TRBJ1-3, is EAGVAQSPRYKIIEKRQSVAFWCNPISGHATLYWYQQILGQGPKLLIQFQNNGVVDDSQLPKDRFSAERLKGVDSTLKIQPAKLEDSAVYLCASSLDWYSGNTIYFGEGSWLTVV.

There are a few counts of this clone. This chain joins TRBV7-2 and TRBJ2-4, with no clear D. The germline V gene encodes CDR1 SGHTA and CDR2 FQGNSA. This CDR3 contains 15 residues. V was pared by 3 bases and J by 0 bases, with 9 bases between. CDR3 bases: TGTGCCAGCAGCTTGCCTACGGGAGCCAAAAACATTCAGTACTTC. This encodes CASSLPTGAKNIQYF.

The chain employs TRBV30 and TRBJ1-1; no reliable D call. Trimming cost V 2 bases and J 6 bases, with 13 bases left between them. Per germline, CDR1 GTSNPN and CDR2 SVGIG (reference sequence). This CDR3 comprises 13 residues. For the CDR3, the DNA is TGTGCCTGGAGTCCCGGATATGCTTCTGAAGCTTTCTTT. Its translation: CAWSPGYASEAFF.